The 7 T cell receptor beta chains below come from one sample, sequenced in a study of shared clonotypes between healthy human individuals. Using immunoSEQ multiplex PCR, the repertoire was profiled, and TCRdb retains in-frame clones only, with some absent. The sample yields millions of clones, 85% to 95% seen once. Sequenced material: naive CD4+ T cells sorted from blood. Subset meaning: CD45RA+ positively selected. Receptors originate from a man aged 18 to 35 in good health.

The V gene is TRBV28, the J gene TRBJ2-7; possible D gene TRBD1, 6 bases. The CDR3 length is 12 residues. In germline, CDR1 is MDHEN, CDR2 SYDVKM. Trimming left V 10 bases short and J 2 bases short, with 12 bases between. CDR3 sequence: CATGEVTYEQYF. As DNA, the CDR3 is TGTGCCACAGGGGAAGTCACCTACGAGCAGTACTTC.

Concerning this clone itself: This sequence may be a read error, since a much larger clone differs from it by one base. Within the sample, other DNA sequences also encode this same CDR3. V is TRBV11-1 and J is TRBJ2-7; D unresolved. This CDR3 comprises 11 residues. Germline V CDR1 and CDR2: SGHAT, FQDESV (reference sequence). V lost 4 bases and J 1 base, leaving 2 bases between the germline ends. The CDR3 coding sequence is TGTGCCAGCAGCTCTTCCTACGAGCAGTACTTC. This gives the protein CASSSSYEQYF.

This clone was seen a single time. The sample contains more than one DNA sequence encoding this CDR3. The V gene is TRBV6-1, the J gene TRBJ2-7; D is ambiguous. The CDR3 contains 10 residues. CDR1 is MNHNS, CDR2 SASEGT, per germline. V shed 8 bases and J shed 4 bases, with 6 bases lying between them. The CDR3 DNA follows: TGTGCCAGCCGATTATACGAGCAGTACTTC. This translates into CASRLYEQYF.

The chain is built from TRBV5-1 and TRBJ2-2; D is uncertain. Looked up from germline, CDR1 is SGHRS and CDR2 is YFSETQ. The CDR3 covers 15 residues. V dropped 6 bases and J dropped 3 bases, with 15 bases sitting between them. The DNA of the CDR3 is TGCGCCAGCACCCCAGAGTTGGTGGACACCGGGGAGCTGTTTTTT. Its protein is CASTPELVDTGELFF.

J is TRBJ2-5 and V is TRBV10-1, with TRBD2 as a possible D gene (5 bases). Germline V gene data show CDR1 as WNHNN and CDR2 as SYGVQD (reference sequence). The V end lost 0 bases, the J end lost 2 bases, and 10 bases lay between the germline ends. The CDR3 has 15 amino acids. The CDR3 loop is CASSESEAGQETQYF. The CDR3 DNA is TGCGCCAGCAGTGAGTCGGAGGCGGGTCAAGAGACCCAGTACTTC.

In its sample, this clone was seen once. The sample holds other DNA sequences that translate to the same CDR3. The chain has TRBV10-1 and TRBJ2-3; D is perhaps TRBD2 (6 bases). V was cut by 3 bases and J by 1 base, with 11 bases left in between. CDR3 length: 15 amino acids. Germline V gene lookup returns CDR1 WNHNN and CDR2 SYGVQD (reference sequence). CDR3 amino acids: CASSDRSGGTDTQYF. The CDR3 DNA follows: TGCGCCAGCAGTGATCGATCGGGAGGCACAGATACGCAGTATTTT.

V is TRBV5-6 and J is TRBJ1-4; D is possibly TRBD1 (6 bases). Per the germline V gene, CDR1 is SGHDT and CDR2 is YYEEEE. The CDR3 is 15 amino acids. Trimming took off 4 bases at V and 4 bases at J, with 14 bases between the two ends. CDR3 DNA: TGTGCCAGCAGCCACTGGACAGAGCATAATGAAAAACTGTTTTTT. It encodes CASSHWTEHNEKLFF.